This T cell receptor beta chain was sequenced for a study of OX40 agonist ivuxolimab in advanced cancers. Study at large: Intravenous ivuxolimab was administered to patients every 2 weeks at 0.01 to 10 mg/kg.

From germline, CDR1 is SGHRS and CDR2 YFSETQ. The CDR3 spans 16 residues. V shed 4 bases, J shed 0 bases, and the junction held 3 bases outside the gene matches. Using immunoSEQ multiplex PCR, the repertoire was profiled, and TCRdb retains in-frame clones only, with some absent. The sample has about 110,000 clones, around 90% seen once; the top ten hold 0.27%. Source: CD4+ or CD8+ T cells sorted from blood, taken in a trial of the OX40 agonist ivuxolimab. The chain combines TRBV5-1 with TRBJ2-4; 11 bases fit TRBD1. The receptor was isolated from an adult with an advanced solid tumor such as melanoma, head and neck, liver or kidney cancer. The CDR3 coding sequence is TGCGCCAGCAGCCCGGGACAGGGGGGAGCCAAAAACATTCAGTACTTC. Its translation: CASSPGQGGAKNIQYF. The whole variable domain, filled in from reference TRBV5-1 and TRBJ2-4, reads KAGVTQTPRYLIKTRGQQVTLSCSPISGHRSVSWYQQTPGQGLQFLFEYFSETQRNKGNFPGRFSGRQFSNSRSEMNVSTLELGDSALYLCASSPGQGGAKNIQYFGAGTRLSVL.